These 26 T cell receptor beta chains originate from one sample sequenced in a study of shared clonotypes between healthy human individuals (dated by TCRdb to 2018 to 2020). For the CD8 naive samples, CD45RO-negative cells were positively selected for CCR7, yielding a CD45RA+CCR7+ population from which TemRA cells were excluded. Preparation of the library involved the immunoSEQ multiplex PCR assay. Here the immuneACCESS table is served through TCRdb, limited to in-frame sequences with V and J called. Missing clones are a known gap in these copies; in checked studies unresolved V genes cover under half, and the rest lacks a known reason. A total of roughly 2 million clones appear in this sample, about 95% of them only once. 0.9% to 1.3% of the sample lies in the top ten. The sample comprised naive CD8+ T cells sorted from blood. Interpreted using the paper, the cell subset or site label stands for: CD45RA+CCR7+. The receptors shown here come from a man younger than 30 in good health.

V and J are TRBV5-5 and TRBJ2-7; D is perhaps TRBD1 (6 bases). CDR3 length: 15 amino acids. Trimming removed 6 bases at V and 0 bases at J, with 16 bases between. CDR1 and CDR2 from the germline V gene are SGHKS and YYEKEE (reference sequence). CDR3 nucleotide sequence: TGTGCCAGCACCGGTGGGGGCTGGAGCTCCTACGAGCAGTACTTC. As protein: CASTGGGWSSYEQYF.

The CDR3 sequence is CASSLVEGSGETQYF. CDR3 bases: TGCGCCAGCAGCTTGGTGGAGGGAAGCGGGGAGACCCAGTACTTC. This chain uses TRBV5-1 with TRBJ2-5; D is possibly TRBD2 (6 bases). Germline CDR1 reads SGHRS; CDR2 reads YFSETQ. V lost 0 bases to trimming and J lost 5 bases, with 14 bases between them. This CDR3 contains 15 residues.

The chain recombines TRBV5-4 with TRBJ2-5; 8 nucleotides match TRBD2. This CDR3 comprises 15 residues. The ends lost 4 bases at V and 4 bases at J; junction bases unmatched: 9. Per the germline V gene, CDR1 is SGHNT and CDR2 is YYREEE (reference sequence). In DNA, the CDR3 is TGTGCCAGCAGCGACATGACGGGGGGGCGAGAGACCCAGTACTTC. Translation: CASSDMTGGRETQYF.

The V call is TRBV7-9, the J call TRBJ1-2; D unclear. This CDR3 has 14 residues. V dropped 1 base and J dropped 4 bases, with 10 bases sitting between them. CDR1 and CDR2 from the germline V gene are SEHNR and FQNEAQ (reference sequence). As DNA, the CDR3 is TGTGCCAGCAGCTTAGTGGGGAAGGCCTATGGCTACACCTTC. Residues: CASSLVGKAYGYTF. The entire variable domain, with the rest obtained from reference TRBV7-9 and TRBJ1-2, is as follows: DTGVSQNPRHKITKRGQNVTFRCDPISEHNRLYWYRQTLGQGPEFLTYFQNEAQLEKSRLLSDRFSAERPKGSFSTLEIQRTEQGDSAMYLCASSLVGKAYGYTFGSGTRLTVV.

As to this clone: Being one base from a much bigger clone, this may be a read error. The sample carries other DNA sequences with the same CDR3. This chain connects TRBV13 to TRBJ2-7; D gene unclear. With 0 bases removed from V and 3 bases from J, the gap between germline ends came to 3 bases. CDR3 length: 12 amino acids. Germline-derived CDR1 and CDR2 are PRHDT and FYEKMQ (reference sequence). The CDR3 region is CASSLGSYEQYF. CDR3 sequence (DNA): TGTGCCAGCAGCTTAGGCAGCTACGAGCAGTACTTC.

The chain is built from TRBV6-5 and TRBJ2-5, with D unclear. Germline CDR1 is MNHEY and CDR2 is SVGAGI. V gave up 1 base and J gave up 2 bases, with 14 bases separating them. The CDR3 totals 16 residues. The CDR3 region is CASSYFFESEQETQYF. The CDR3 coding sequence is TGTGCCAGCAGTTACTTCTTCGAGTCGGAGCAAGAGACCCAGTACTTC.

The chain carries TRBV27 and TRBJ2-7; TRBD1 aligns across 9 bases. This CDR3 has 13 residues. The germline V gene has CDR1 MNHEY and CDR2 SMNVEV (reference sequence). V shed 7 bases and J 5 bases; nucleotides not matched to a gene: 6. DNA for the CDR3: TGTGCCAGCAAAGGACAGGGGTGGAACGAGCAGTACTTC. It is translated as CASKGQGWNEQYF.

V is TRBV6-5 and J is TRBJ2-1, with D perhaps TRBD2 (5 bases). Germline values: CDR1 MNHEY, CDR2 SVGAGI. Trimming removed 6 bases at V and 8 bases at J, with 14 bases between. CDR3 size: 13 residues. The CDR3 coding sequence is TGTGCCAGCAGCAAACTAGAGGCCGATGAGCAGTTCTTC. Encoded protein: CASSKLEADEQFF.

J is TRBJ1-6 and V is TRBV4-1, with 7 nucleotides matching TRBD1. The V segment lost 0 bases and the J segment 6 bases; nucleotides outside the gene matches: 2. This CDR3 spans 15 amino acids. Germline-derived CDR1 and CDR2 are MGHRA and YSYEKL. The CDR3, as DNA: TGCGCCAGCAGCCAAGAGACAGGGTTTAATTCACCCCTCCACTTT. This gives the protein CASSQETGFNSPLHF.

The chain is built from TRBV6-6 and TRBJ2-7; TRBD2 might be the D (6 bases). Trimming shortened V by 10 bases and J by 2 bases, and 15 bases separated the two germline ends. Germline CDR1 reads MNHNY; CDR2 reads SVGAGI (reference sequence). The CDR3 is 13 amino acids. The CDR3 protein is CATEGGGAYEQYF. CDR3 bases: TGTGCCACAGAGGGTGGAGGGGCCTACGAGCAGTACTTC.

This chain connects TRBV14 to TRBJ2-7; D not certain. Germline CDR1 SGHDN, CDR2 FVKESK. The CDR3 extends over 14 amino acids. V dropped 1 base and J dropped 3 bases, with 10 bases sitting between them. The CDR3 reads CASSQGYPLYEQYF. DNA for the CDR3: TGTGCCAGCAGCCAAGGCTACCCACTCTACGAGCAGTACTTC.

This clone was observed a single time. V gene TRBV7-2 combines with J gene TRBJ2-2; a weak D match, TRBD2 (5 bases). V was trimmed by 5 bases and J by 5 bases, leaving 15 bases between them. The CDR3 runs 15 residues. Germline assignment: CDR1 SGHTA and CDR2 FQGNSA. The CDR3 here is CASSRRGLGTGELFF. CDR3 DNA sequence: TGTGCCAGCAGCCGCCGAGGGCTGGGGACCGGGGAGCTGTTTTTT.

The gene calls are TRBV2 and TRBJ1-1, with 7 positions matching TRBD1. J was trimmed by 1 base and V by 5 bases; bases with no gene match: 4. Germline V gene lookup returns CDR1 SNHLY and CDR2 FYNNEI. The CDR3 is made up of 14 amino acids. CDR3 in amino acids: CASSTGDQNTEAFF. The CDR3 bases are TGTGCCAGCAGTACAGGGGACCAGAACACTGAAGCTTTCTTT.

This clone is a singleton in its sample. The chain recombines TRBV7-6 with TRBJ1-5; no clear D gene. The V and J ends lost 5 bases and 0 bases respectively, with 23 bases between them. The V gene's germline CDR1 is SGHVS and CDR2 FNYEAQ. The CDR3 consists of 19 residues. The CDR3 DNA sequence: TGTGCCAGCAGCCCCGAGGTGGATGGCCTAGCCCTTAGCAATCAGCCCCAGCATTTT. It yields the protein CASSPEVDGLALSNQPQHF.

The sample holds one count of this clone. The chain combines TRBV27 with TRBJ1-1; the match to TRBD1 covers 7 bases. V shed 5 bases and J 5 bases; nucleotides not matched to a gene: 5. The CDR3 runs to 13 residues. From germline, CDR1 is MNHEY and CDR2 SMNVEV (reference sequence). This CDR3 is CASSVDRATEAFF. The CDR3 region has the DNA TGTGCCAGCAGTGTAGACAGGGCGACTGAAGCTTTCTTT.

The chain combines TRBV2 with TRBJ1-1; no reliable D call. The CDR3 length is 14 residues. The germline V gene has CDR1 SNHLY and CDR2 FYNNEI. V shed 11 bases and J shed 3 bases, with 19 bases lying between them. CDR3 region: CAVRAFLSDTEAFF. The CDR3 DNA is TGTGCCGTCCGGGCCTTCCTGTCGGACACTGAAGCTTTCTTT. Full variable domain (outside the CDR3, taken from reference TRBV2 and TRBJ1-1): EPEVTQTPSHQVTQMGQEVILRCVPISNHLYFYWYRQILGQKVEFLVSFYNNEISEKSEIFDDQFSVERPDGSNFTLKIRSTKLEDSAMYFCAVRAFLSDTEAFFGQGTRLTVV.

The chain is built from TRBV19 and TRBJ2-7; D perhaps matches TRBD2 (6 bases). Between the trimmed V and J ends, which lost 5 bases and 0 bases, there was a span of 17 bases. Germline V gene lookup returns CDR1 LNHDA and CDR2 SQIVND (reference sequence). The CDR3 has 16 residues. The CDR3 DNA is TGTGCCAGTAGTCCGTGGGGACTCCGGAGCTCCTACGAGCAGTACTTC. The encoded protein is CASSPWGLRSSYEQYF.

The V call is TRBV4-1, the J call TRBJ2-3; no firm D call. V dropped 4 bases and J dropped 7 bases, with 18 bases sitting between them. The CDR3 contains 15 residues. Germline CDR1 is MGHRA and CDR2 is YSYEKL. The CDR3 loop reads CASSLPAADTNTQYF. The CDR3, as DNA: TGCGCCAGCAGCCTCCCTGCCGCGGATACCAATACGCAGTATTTT.

This clone was found once. The chain links TRBV5-1 to TRBJ2-1; 10 nucleotides agree with TRBD2. The V and J ends lost 6 bases and 8 bases, in that order; junction bases with no gene match: 11. This CDR3 region has 15 residues. CDR1 SGHRS and CDR2 YFSETQ come from the germline V gene. The CDR3 bases are TGCGCCAGCACCTTAGCGGGAGGTGGTGAGTATGAGCAGTTCTTC. It translates to CASTLAGGGEYEQFF.

The chain's CDR3 is CASSLSPPAGVSEQYF. In DNA form, the CDR3 reads TGTGCCAGCAGCTTAAGCCCCCCAGCGGGAGTCTCCGAGCAGTACTTC. The rearrangement joins TRBV7-2 to TRBJ2-7; 8 bases agree with TRBD2. Germline V gives CDR1 SGHTA, CDR2 FQGNSA. The CDR3 is 16 residues long. V trimming: 2 bases; J trimming: 6 bases; junction bases outside the gene matches: 12.

The V gene is TRBV6-1, the J gene TRBJ2-3; 9 bases are shared with TRBD1. The junction had 15 bases not matched to a gene; V was cut back by 2 bases and J by 9 bases. This CDR3 is built from 17 residues. CDR1 MNHNS and CDR2 SASEGT come from the germline V gene. DNA of the CDR3: TGTGCCAGCAGTGAAATTAAAGGGACAGGGACTGGGGGGACGCAGTATTTT. As protein: CASSEIKGTGTGGTQYF.

This sequence joins TRBV21-1 and TRBJ2-4; no DNA check was done on the table's D call, TRBD1. TRBV21-1 is assigned pseudogene status. This CDR3 is built from 14 residues. The CDR3: CASSQTGGHDIQYF. For the CDR3, the DNA is TGTGCCAGCAGCCAGACAGGGGGCCATGACATTCAGTACTTC.

This clone showed up just once. V and J are TRBV12-1 and TRBJ1-2. TRBV12-1 is recorded as a pseudogene. The CDR3 covers 17 residues. This CDR3 is CASSMCPGAHGYDGYTF. CDR3 sequence (DNA): TGTGCCAGCAGCATGTGCCCGGGGGCGCATGGATACGATGGCTACACCTTC.

The chain has TRBV6-5 and TRBJ2-7; the D call may be TRBD1 or TRBD2 (5 bases each). V lost 2 bases and J lost 2, with 13 bases in between. This CDR3 region has 15 residues. In germline, CDR1 is MNHEY, CDR2 SVGAGI. The CDR3 DNA reads TGTGCCAGCAGTTACGGGGGAGAGGGACCCTACGAGCAGTACTTC. It codes for CASSYGGEGPYEQYF.

The J gene is TRBJ1-1, the V gene TRBV28; D may be TRBD1 (6 bases). This CDR3 has 16 amino acids. V dropped 5 bases and J dropped 2 bases, with 18 bases sitting between them. From germline, CDR1 is MDHEN and CDR2 SYDVKM. The chain's CDR3 is CASSRGAEVINTEAFF. The DNA of the CDR3 is TGTGCCAGCAGTCGGGGGGCGGAGGTTATTAACACTGAAGCTTTCTTT.

In its sample, this clone was seen many times. This same CDR3 is encoded by further DNA sequences in the sample. The chain couples TRBV30 to TRBJ1-4, with TRBD1 matching 8 bases. The germline gives CDR1 GTSNPN, CDR2 SVGIG (reference sequence). After removal of 5 bases from V and 4 bases from J, the junction contained 3 bases not matched to a gene. The CDR3 consists of 13 residues. The CDR3 nucleotides are TGTGCCTGGGGGACAGGCTTTAATGAAAAACTGTTTTTT. It specifies CAWGTGFNEKLFF.